The clone carrying this T cell receptor beta chain has only a few counts. The antigen remains unidentified. One junction end disagrees with the germline gene, perhaps due to a read error. These data come from a study of beta chain features in type 1 diabetes. Notes on the study in general: There was a moderate but significant shortening of TCRB CDR3s in all four CD4+ subsets of Type 1 diabetes patients.

Expressed TCRB transcripts were sequenced, since all the RNA that had been isolated was reverse transcribed. Here immunoSEQ multiplex PCR was the method, and the copy in TCRdb shows in-frame clones only, minus some. The data contain about 650,000 clones, roughly an eighth of them singletons. Purities in excess of 95% were seen in all sorted populations. Germline V lookup: CDR1 SQVTM, CDR2 ANQGSEA. This CDR3 comprises 13 residues. Source material: naive CD4+ T cells from blood. This chain links TRBV29-1 with TRBJ2-5; 7 bases are a match to TRBD2. This clonotype originated in a man aged 30 to 39 with type 1 diabetes. The CDR3 loop is CSAFTGLAATRDF. The DNA for the CDR3 is TGCAGCGCTTTTACGGGGCTAGCGGCCACCCGGGACTTC.